This TCR beta chain was sequenced in a study of vaccination effects on CD4 cells after COVID-19. Looking at the study overall: Viral peptide pools were used in the ViraFEST assay to expand antigen-specific CD4+ T cells, and sequencing came afterward.

Details on this clone: No antigen is known for it.

Trimming left V 4 bases short and J 4 bases short, with 15 bases between. In germline, CDR1 is SGHDT, CDR2 YYEEEE. The CDR3 consists of 14 residues. A roughly 11-day culture period preceded the isolation of CD4+ T cells. Participants got two doses of BNT162b2 or mRNA-1273 vaccine. Replacing half the medium with IL-2 medium was done on days 3 and 7. Sequenced by immunoSEQ multiplex PCR; TCRdb stores in-frame clones only, minus some. The table has about 45,000 clones, approximately 70% seen once. Points from the study as a whole: Vaccine- and infection-induced clones showed marked clonal contraction late following vaccination.

The TCR originated in a human donor who received a COVID-19 vaccine. The chain recombines TRBV5-6 with TRBJ2-7, with D maybe TRBD2 (7 bases). The sequences come from CD4+ T cells from PBMCs cultured without peptide, collected after COVID-19 vaccination. The CDR3 nucleotides are TGTGCCAGCAGCCGTCGGGGGGCGGGTTACGAGCAGTACTTC. It specifies CASSRRGAGYEQYF.